Listed below are T cell receptor beta chains from one sample, sequenced in a study of beta chain features in type 1 diabetes. Here immunoSEQ multiplex PCR was the method, and the copy in TCRdb shows in-frame clones only, minus some. The table shows 850,000 to 900,000 clones, with around a sixth occurring only once. The material sequenced was naive CD4+ T cells from blood. These receptors all come from a woman aged 18-29 years in good health. The CDR3 runs from the conserved cysteine through the conserved F or W. The order of the fields is V gene, J gene, clone size, D gene, CDR3 protein, CDR3 DNA. A D gene is named only where the DNA matches it firmly. A clone size is listed for some rows: how often the clone was seen (once, few, many), or a class if it is expanded.

TRBV7-9	TRBJ2-7	-	-	CASSQDPGSSYEQYF	TGTGCCAGCAGCCAGGATCCCGGGTCCAGCTACGAGCAGTACTTC
TRBV19	TRBJ1-5	-	-	CARRTDQPQHF	TGTGCCAGAAGGACGGATCAGCCCCAGCATTTT
TRBV10-3	TRBJ2-7	few	TRBD2	CAISPPGLGGSYEQYF	TGTGCCATCAGTCCCCCGGGACTAGGGGGTTCCTACGAGCAGTACTTC
TRBV5-1	TRBJ2-3	few	TRBD2	CASSFRTSVDTQYF	TGCGCCAGCAGCTTCCGGACTAGCGTGGATACGCAGTATTTT
TRBV5-1	TRBJ1-5	-	-	CASSLTTGGNQPQHF	TGCGCCAGCAGCCTCACAACAGGAGGAAATCAGCCCCAGCATTTT
TRBV10-2	TRBJ1-1	few	-	CASSDSVVEAFF	TGCGCCAGCAGTGATTCAGTGGTTGAAGCTTTCTTT
TRBV7-9	TRBJ2-2	-	-	CASSPRGTSTGELFF	TGTGCCAGCAGCCCACGAGGGACCTCGACCGGGGAGCTGTTTTTT
TRBV5-6	TRBJ2-7	-	-	CASSFTSYEQYF	TGTGCCAGCAGCTTTACTAGCTACGAGCAGTACTTC
TRBV18	TRBJ1-5	few	-	CASSSGERDQPQHF	TGTGCCAGCTCATCGGGGGAGAGGGATCAGCCCCAGCATTTT
TRBV25-1	TRBJ2-5	-	-	CASSQVGQETQYF	TGTGCCAGCAGTCAAGTTGGGCAAGAGACCCAGTACTTC
TRBV7-9	TRBJ2-4	-	-	CASSLWQGGFLAKNIQYF	TGTGCCAGCAGCTTATGGCAGGGTGGTTTCCTCGCCAAAAACATTCAGTACTTC
TRBV27	TRBJ2-1	few	TRBD2	CASSLAGGWTPYNEQFF	TGTGCCAGCAGTTTAGCGGGGGGGTGGACGCCCTACAATGAGCAGTTCTTC
TRBV7-9	TRBJ2-3	few	TRBD2	CASSLVAGQDTQYF	TGTGCCAGCAGCTTAGTAGCGGGACAAGATACGCAGTATTTT
TRBV7-9	TRBJ1-2	few	TRBD1	CASSLRGGADYGYTF	TGTGCCAGCAGCTTACGAGGGGGCGCCGACTATGGCTACACCTTC
TRBV18	TRBJ2-3	few	-	CASSPLAGLKGGDTQYF	TGTGCCAGCTCACCTCTCGCGGGACTCAAGGGAGGAGATACGCAGTATTTT
TRBV6-1	TRBJ2-1	-	TRBD1	CAGRDRAYNEQFF	TGTGCCGGCCGGGACAGGGCCTACAATGAGCAGTTCTTC
TRBV27	TRBJ2-3	-	-	CASGDRASPADTQYF	TGTGCCAGCGGCGACAGAGCTTCGCCCGCAGATACGCAGTATTTT
TRBV28	TRBJ2-3	few	-	CASSVNGADTQYF	TGTGCCAGCAGTGTGAACGGCGCAGATACGCAGTATTTT
TRBV11-2	TRBJ1-2	once	-	CASSADFRRGYTF	TGTGCCAGCAGCGCCGACTTCCGACGTGGCTACACCTTC
TRBV14	TRBJ1-1	few	TRBD1	CASSRQGLQNTEAFF	TGTGCCAGCAGCCGACAGGGTTTACAGAACACTGAAGCTTTCTTT
TRBV4-3	TRBJ2-7	-	TRBD1	CASSQGAGGYEQYF	TGCGCCAGCAGCCAAGGGGCAGGGGGCTACGAGCAGTACTTC
TRBV7-9	TRBJ1-2	-	TRBD1	CASSLGNRDRGYGYTF	TGTGCCAGCAGCTTAGGAAACCGGGACAGGGGCTATGGCTACACCTTC
TRBV7-2	TRBJ2-5	few	TRBD1	CASSLGIGTGGETQYF	TGTGCCAGCAGCCTAGGTATTGGGACAGGTGGGGAGACCCAGTACTTC
TRBV15	TRBJ2-7	-	TRBD1	CATSTDRGSDEQYF	TGTGCCACCAGCACAGACAGGGGATCGGACGAGCAGTACTTC
TRBV2	TRBJ2-3	few	-	CASSEGTRLGFMHTQYF	TGTGCCAGCAGTGAAGGGACGAGACTAGGATTTATGCATACGCAGTATTTT
TRBV5-8	TRBJ1-2	-	TRBD1	CASSLGSTGQSHGYTF	TGTGCCAGCAGCTTGGGCTCGACAGGGCAGTCGCATGGCTACACCTTC